This T cell receptor (beta chain) was obtained from a study of cytomegalovirus exposure and HLA in healthy donors. Findings and limits, study-wide: Across HLA loci, a later analysis found differing TCR association rates, with DRB1 most and HLA-C fewest. The study designated 150 or so TCR beta chains cytomegalovirus-associated.

The PCR was carried out with 60 Vbeta primers and 13 Jbeta primers. Produced via immunoSEQ multiplex PCR; TCRdb's table is partial and in-frame only. Here the sample spans about 190,000 clones, 65% to 75% being singletons. On this clone itself: Its target is not known.

The CDR3 spans 14 residues. Trimming left V 5 bases short and J 4 bases short, with 15 bases between. Looked up from germline, CDR1 is SGHRS and CDR2 is YFSETQ. The sample consisted of PBMCs. The rearrangement joins TRBV5-1 to TRBJ1-2; TRBD1 is a possible D gene (5 bases). This sequence was found in a young man in good health and CMV-seropositive. The CDR3 DNA sequence: TGCGCCAGCAGACTTATGGAGGGGAGCTATGGCTACACCTTC. This sequence encodes CASRLMEGSYGYTF.